The rows below give T cell receptor beta chains drawn from one sample of a study of T cells after yellow fever vaccination. TCRdb redid the calling of the 5' RACE reads with MiXCR, one entry per CDR3 protein. The data contain a few hundred thousand distinct CDR3 sequences, roughly an eighth of them singletons. The sequenced sample was CD4+ T cells sorted from PBMCs, obtained 15 days after the yellow fever booster vaccination. Every receptor here comes from a man between 18 and 35 years old who received the YFV17D yellow fever vaccine. CDR3s include the opening cysteine and the closing phenylalanine or tryptophan. The order of the fields is D gene, V gene, clone size, J gene, CDR3 DNA, CDR3 protein. The D gene is left open where the match is weak. Expanded clones get a size class; other rows say once, few or many, or leave the size out.

>-|TRBV4-3|many|TRBJ2-3
TGCGCCAGCAGCCAAGAACCGTTCACAGATACGCAGTATTTT
CASSQEPFTDTQYF
>TRBD1|TRBV15|-|TRBJ2-2
TGTGCCACCAGCAGAGAGGGACAGGGGAACACCGGGGAGCTGTTTTTT
CATSREGQGNTGELFF
>-|TRBV20-1|-|TRBJ2-5
TGCAGTGCCCCCAGGCAGGGAAGGTGGCAAGAGACCCAGTACTTC
CSAPRQGRWQETQYF
>-|TRBV3-1|-|TRBJ1-5
TGTGCCAGCAGCCTCGGGGGCAGATCGGCTCAGCCCCAGCATTTT
CASSLGGRSAQPQHF
>-|TRBV20-1|-|TRBJ1-6
TGCAGTGCTAGGACCAGGGGCTACTCACCCCTCCACTTT
CSARTRGYSPLHF
>TRBD2|TRBV12-3/TRBV12-4|many|TRBJ2-5
TGTGCCAGCAGCCGAAAACGACTAGCGGGGGGCGAGATCGGGGAGACCCAGTACTTC
CASSRKRLAGGEIGETQYF
>-|TRBV20-1|once|TRBJ2-7
TGCAGTGCTAGTCACGGCGAGCAGTACTTC
CSASHGEQYF
>TRBD1|TRBV18|few|TRBJ1-3
TGTGCCAGCTCACCACCGCAGGGGGCGAGAGGAAACACCATATATTTT
CASSPPQGARGNTIYF
>-|TRBV2|-|TRBJ1-5
TGTGCCAGCAGCCCCGCAGGGGTTTCTGGCAATCAGCCCCAGCATTTT
CASSPAGVSGNQPQHF
>-|TRBV6-4|-|TRBJ2-7
TGTGCCAGCAGTGACTCAACCACGCGGGTCCCCTCGGAGGTGCAGTACTTC
CASSDSTTRVPSEVQYF
>TRBD2|TRBV29-1|-|TRBJ2-1
TGCAGCGTTGGAGGCGGGGGCTCCTACAATGAGCAGTTCTTC
CSVGGGGSYNEQFF
>-|TRBV2|-|TRBJ2-1
TGTGCCAGCACGGGGATCTCCTACTATGAGCAGTTCTTC
CASTGISYYEQFF
>-|TRBV5-1|-|TRBJ1-2
TGCGCCAGCAGCTTGGAGAGACCTAACTATGGCTACACCTTC
CASSLERPNYGYTF
>-|TRBV28|-|TRBJ1-4
TGTGCCAGCAGCGTAACAGGGACTAATGAAAAACTGTTTTTT
CASSVTGTNEKLFF
>-|TRBV7-9|-|TRBJ1-1
TGTGCCAGCGACGTCGCGGGGGGAGTAGCTTTCTTT
CASDVAGGVAFF
>TRBD2|TRBV2|-|TRBJ2-1
TGTGCCAGCAGGTCCTTAGGGAATCTAGCGGGGGGCTCCTACAATGAGCAGTTCTTC
CASRSLGNLAGGSYNEQFF
>-|TRBV20-1|-|TRBJ1-5
TGCAGTGCTCCCCAGGACAGCCCCAATCAGCCCCAGCATTTT
CSAPQDSPNQPQHF
>-|TRBV28|-|TRBJ1-2
TGTGCCAGCAACTATGGGGCGAGCTATGGCTACACCTTC
CASNYGASYGYTF